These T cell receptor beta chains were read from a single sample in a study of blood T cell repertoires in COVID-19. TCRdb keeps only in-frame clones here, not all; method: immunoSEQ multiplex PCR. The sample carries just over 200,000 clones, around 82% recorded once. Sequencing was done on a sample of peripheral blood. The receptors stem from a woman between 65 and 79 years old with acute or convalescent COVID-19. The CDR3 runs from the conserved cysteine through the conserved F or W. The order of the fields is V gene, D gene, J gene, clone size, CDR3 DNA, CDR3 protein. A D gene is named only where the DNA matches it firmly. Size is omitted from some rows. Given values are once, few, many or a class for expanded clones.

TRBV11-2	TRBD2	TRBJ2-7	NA	TGTGCCAGCAGCCGGACTAGCGGGAGGGACGAGCAGTACTTC	CASSRTSGRDEQYF
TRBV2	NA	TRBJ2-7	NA	TGTGCCAGCAGTGAAGGTTGGTCAGGCGACACCTACGAGCAGTACTTC	CASSEGWSGDTYEQYF
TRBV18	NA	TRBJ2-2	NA	TGTGCCAGCTCACTCCAGAACACCGGGGAGCTGTTTTTT	CASSLQNTGELFF
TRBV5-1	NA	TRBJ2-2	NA	TGCGCCAGCAGCCCCCAGGGGATCAACACCGGGGAGCTGTTTTTT	CASSPQGINTGELFF
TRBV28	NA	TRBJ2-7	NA	TGTGCCAGCAGTTTATGGGAGGGCTCCTACGAGCAGTACTTC	CASSLWEGSYEQYF
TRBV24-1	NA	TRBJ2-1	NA	TGTGCCACCAGTGATTTTCGGACAGCCTACAATGAGCAGTTCTTC	CATSDFRTAYNEQFF
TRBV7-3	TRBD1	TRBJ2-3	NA	TGTGCCAGCAGCTCTACAGGGGTTGGCACAGATACGCAGTATTTT	CASSSTGVGTDTQYF
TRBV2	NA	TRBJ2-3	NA	TGTGCCCTGGGATCAGGGAAAGGCACAGATACGCAGTATTTT	CALGSGKGTDTQYF
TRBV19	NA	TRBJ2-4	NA	TGTGCCAGTAGTTCCAACAGCGGAAACATTCAGTACTTC	CASSSNSGNIQYF
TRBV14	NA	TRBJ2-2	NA	TGTGCCAGCAGCCAAGTACTGAACACCGGGGAGCTGTTTTTT	CASSQVLNTGELFF
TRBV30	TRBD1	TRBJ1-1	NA	TGTGCCTGGAGTCCGGGACAGCGAGCTTTCTTT	CAWSPGQRAFF
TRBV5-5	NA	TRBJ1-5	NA	TGTGCCAGCAGCCAAGACAGCCTCAATCAGCCCCAGCATTTT	CASSQDSLNQPQHF
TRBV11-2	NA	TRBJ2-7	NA	TGTGCCAGCAGCTTAGGGGGGGGCGCGTACGAGCAGTACTTC	CASSLGGGAYEQYF
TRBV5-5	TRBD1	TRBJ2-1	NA	TGTGCCAGCAGCTTGACAGGGGGCGTGTACAATGAGCAGTTCTTC	CASSLTGGVYNEQFF
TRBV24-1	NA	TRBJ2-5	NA	TGTGCCACCAGTGATTGGGTGGGAGTGGGTAAAGAGACCCAGTACTTC	CATSDWVGVGKETQYF
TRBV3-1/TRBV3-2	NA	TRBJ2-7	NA	TGTGCCAGCAGCCAAGATCCCAGTTCCTACGAGCAGTACTTC	CASSQDPSSYEQYF
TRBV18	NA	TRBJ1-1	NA	TGTGCCAGCTCACGCTCGGCGGGGAACACTGAAGCTTTCTTT	CASSRSAGNTEAFF
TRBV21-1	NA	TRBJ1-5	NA	TGTGCCAGCAGCAACCCGACAGGGGAATACCAGCCCCAGCATTTT	CASSNPTGEYQPQHF
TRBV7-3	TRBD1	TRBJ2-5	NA	TGTGCCAGCAGCTTAACCAGACCGGGACAGGGGGCTGGGTCGGCCCAGTACTTC	CASSLTRPGQGAGSAQYF
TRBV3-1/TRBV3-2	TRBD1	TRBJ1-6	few	TGTGCCAGCAGCGACAGGGAAAATTCACCCCTCCACTTT	CASSDRENSPLHF
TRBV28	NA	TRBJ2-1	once	TGTGCCGGGTCATGGCGGTTAGCCTACAATGAGCAGTTCTTC	CAGSWRLAYNEQFF
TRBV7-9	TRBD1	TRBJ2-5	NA	TGTGCCAGCAAGAAGTTGGACAGGGGGGAGACCCAGTACTTC	CASKKLDRGETQYF
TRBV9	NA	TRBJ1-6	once	TGTGCCAGCAGCGTAGAAGGGGCCAATTCACCCCTCCACTTT	CASSVEGANSPLHF
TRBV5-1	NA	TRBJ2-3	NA	TGCGCCAGCAGCTTGGACGGTACGCAGTATTTT	CASSLDGTQYF
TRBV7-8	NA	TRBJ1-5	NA	TGTGCCAGCAGCCGAGGCGGTAGCAATCAGCCCCAGCATTTT	CASSRGGSNQPQHF
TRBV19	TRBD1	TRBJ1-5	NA	TGTGCCAGTAGTAAGGGCCAGGACAGGGGGCACAATCAGCCCCAGCATTTT	CASSKGQDRGHNQPQHF
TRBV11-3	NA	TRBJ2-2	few	TGTGCCAGCAGCTTAGAAGGGGTGGCCGGGGAGCTGTTTTTT	CASSLEGVAGELFF
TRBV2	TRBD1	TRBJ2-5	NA	TGTGCCACCGCCCCGGGACAGGGGTACCAAGAGACCCAGTACTTC	CATAPGQGYQETQYF
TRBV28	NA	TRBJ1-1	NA	TGTGCCAGCTTAGGCGGGAACACTGAAGCTTTCTTT	CASLGGNTEAFF
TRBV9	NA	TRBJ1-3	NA	TGTGCCAGCAGCGCGACAGTCTCTGGAAACACCATATATTTT	CASSATVSGNTIYF
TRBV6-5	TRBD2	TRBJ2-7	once	TGTGCCAGCAGACCAGCCGGGACTAGCTCCTACGAGCAGTACTTC	CASRPAGTSSYEQYF
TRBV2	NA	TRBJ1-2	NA	TGTGCCAGCAGTGTTTGGACGGGGAGTTTTGGGTATGGCTACACCTTC	CASSVWTGSFGYGYTF
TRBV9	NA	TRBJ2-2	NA	TGTGCCAGCAGCGCGCAAGCGGGTCGGGGGACCGGGGAGCTGTTTTTT	CASSAQAGRGTGELFF
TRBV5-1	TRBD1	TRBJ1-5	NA	TGCGCCAGCAGCTTAGAGGGGACAGGGAGACCCCAGCATTTT	CASSLEGTGRPQHF
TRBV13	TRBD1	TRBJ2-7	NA	TGTGCCAGCAGCGAGCGGACAGGGGGACACGAGCAGTACTTC	CASSERTGGHEQYF
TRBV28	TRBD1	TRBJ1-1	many	TGTGCCAGCAGTTTGGGGACAGGGAGTAAGGCTGAAGCTTTCTTT	CASSLGTGSKAEAFF
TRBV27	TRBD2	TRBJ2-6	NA	TGTGCCAGCAGTTTATTGAGCCTAGCGGCCTCTGGGGCCAACGTCCTGACTTTC	CASSLLSLAASGANVLTF
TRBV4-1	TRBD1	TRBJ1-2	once	TGCGCCAGCAGCCTTGGACAGGCTAACTATGGCTACACCTTC	CASSLGQANYGYTF
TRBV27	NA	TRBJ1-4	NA	TGTGCCAGCAGTTCAGATCTAGGTGAAAAACTGTTTTTT	CASSSDLGEKLFF
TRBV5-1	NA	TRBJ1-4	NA	TGCGCCAGCAGTTCCCAACAGAGCTCCGGAGAAAAACTGTTTTTT	CASSSQQSSGEKLFF
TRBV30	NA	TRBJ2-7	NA	TGTGCCTGGAGTCAGGGGTTGCGAGAGCAGTACTTC	CAWSQGLREQYF
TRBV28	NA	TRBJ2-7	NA	TGTGCCAGCAGTTATCAGGGCTACGAGCAGTACTTC	CASSYQGYEQYF